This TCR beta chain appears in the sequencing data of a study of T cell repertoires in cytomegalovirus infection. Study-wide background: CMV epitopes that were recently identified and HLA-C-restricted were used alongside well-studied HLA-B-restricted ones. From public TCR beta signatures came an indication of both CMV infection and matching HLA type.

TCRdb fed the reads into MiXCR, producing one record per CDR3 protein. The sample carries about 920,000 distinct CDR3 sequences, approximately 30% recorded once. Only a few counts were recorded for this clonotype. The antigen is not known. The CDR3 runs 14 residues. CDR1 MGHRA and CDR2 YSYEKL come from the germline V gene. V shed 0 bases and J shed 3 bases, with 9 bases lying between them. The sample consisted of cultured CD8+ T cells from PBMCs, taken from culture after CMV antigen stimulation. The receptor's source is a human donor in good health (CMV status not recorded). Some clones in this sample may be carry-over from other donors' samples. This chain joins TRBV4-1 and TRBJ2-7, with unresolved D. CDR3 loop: CASSQDLVYYEQYF. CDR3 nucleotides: TGCGCCAGCAGCCAAGATCTTGTCTACTACGAGCAGTACTTC.